This T cell receptor beta chain was captured in a study of OX40 agonist ivuxolimab in advanced cancers. Here immunoSEQ multiplex PCR was the method, and the copy in TCRdb shows in-frame clones only, minus some. The sample lists about 61,000 clones; roughly 90% were seen once. CDR3 length: 15 amino acids. In germline, CDR1 is SGHRS, CDR2 YFSETQ. The germline V and J ends were trimmed by 4 bases and 5 bases, with 19 bases remaining between them. The sequencing used CD4+ or CD8+ T cells sorted from blood, collected in a trial of the OX40 agonist ivuxolimab. The receptor's source is an adult with an advanced solid tumor such as melanoma, head and neck, liver or kidney cancer. J is TRBJ2-7 and V is TRBV5-1, with a tentative D call TRBD2 (6 bases). The CDR3 sequence: CASSPGTLGTDEQYF. The CDR3 DNA is TGCGCCAGCAGCCCCGGGACTCTCGGGACCGACGAGCAGTACTTC.